The rows below give T cell receptor beta chains drawn from one sample of a study of CD8+CD57+ T cells in acquired aplastic anemia. MiXCR was run by TCRdb on the reads, yielding one entry per CDR3 protein. The data show 110,000 or so distinct CDR3 sequences, 55% to 60% seen once. Sequencing was done on a sample of sorted CD4+, CD8+, or CD8+CD57+ T cells (not recorded which) from PBMCs. The receptors were sampled from a human donor with aplastic anemia. Both conserved end residues are part of each CDR3. D genes are given only for firm matches. Clone size appears in some rows only: once, few, many, or a class for an expanded clone.

j_gene: TRBJ2-5
abundance: few
d_gene: -
v_gene: TRBV15
CDR3nt: TGTGCCACCAGCCTCCAGGGAGGAGAGACCCAGTACTTC
CDR3aa: CATSLQGGETQYF

j_gene: TRBJ2-7
abundance: -
d_gene: -
v_gene: TRBV20-1
CDR3nt: TGCAGTGCTAGAGATCCGGACAGCTCCTACGAGCAGTACTTC
CDR3aa: CSARDPDSSYEQYF

j_gene: TRBJ1-1
abundance: -
d_gene: -
v_gene: TRBV10-2
CDR3nt: TGCGGCAGCAACGGGGGGTCGAACACTGAAGCTTTCTTT
CDR3aa: CGSNGGSNTEAFF

j_gene: TRBJ1-2
abundance: many
d_gene: -
v_gene: TRBV7-9
CDR3nt: TGTGCCAGCATCGTGACAGATGACAACTATGGCTACACCTTC
CDR3aa: CASIVTDDNYGYTF

j_gene: TRBJ2-7
abundance: many
d_gene: TRBD2
v_gene: TRBV7-9
CDR3nt: TGTGCCAGCAGCATGACTAGCGGGATCGACGAGCAGTACTTC
CDR3aa: CASSMTSGIDEQYF

j_gene: TRBJ1-1
abundance: many
d_gene: -
v_gene: TRBV4-3
CDR3nt: TGCGCCAGCAGCCAAGATCTCGCGAACACTGAAGCTTTCTTT
CDR3aa: CASSQDLANTEAFF

j_gene: TRBJ1-5
abundance: -
d_gene: -
v_gene: TRBV7-8
CDR3nt: TGTGCCAGCCGACAGTCCGGGAATCAGCCCCAGCATTTT
CDR3aa: CASRQSGNQPQHF

j_gene: TRBJ2-1
abundance: -
d_gene: TRBD2
v_gene: TRBV24-1
CDR3nt: TGTGCCACCAGTGATACTAAAACGGGGGGGCGATCTATCAATGAGCAGTTCTTC
CDR3aa: CATSDTKTGGRSINEQFF

j_gene: TRBJ2-1
abundance: once
d_gene: -
v_gene: TRBV19
CDR3nt: TGTGCCAGTAGTGCCTCTAGGGTCAGGTACAATGAGCAGTTCTTC
CDR3aa: CASSASRVRYNEQFF

j_gene: TRBJ2-7
abundance: once
d_gene: TRBD2
v_gene: TRBV19
CDR3nt: TGTGCCAGTAGTTCATTGTGGGGGACTAGCGGGGGGTCCGGCTCCTACGAGCAGTACTTC
CDR3aa: CASSSLWGTSGGSGSYEQYF

j_gene: TRBJ2-7
abundance: many
d_gene: -
v_gene: TRBV4-2
CDR3nt: TGTGCCAGCAGCCAAGTAGGGCTAGCCGGGTACGAGCAGTACTTC
CDR3aa: CASSQVGLAGYEQYF

j_gene: TRBJ1-1
abundance: -
d_gene: -
v_gene: TRBV15
CDR3nt: TGTGCCACCAGCAGAGAACAGAGGAGTACTGAAGCTTTCTTT
CDR3aa: CATSREQRSTEAFF

j_gene: TRBJ1-5
abundance: few
d_gene: -
v_gene: TRBV2
CDR3nt: TGTGCCAGCAGTGGGTGGGGAAGAGTAGAGCAGCCCCAGCATTTT
CDR3aa: CASSGWGRVEQPQHF

j_gene: TRBJ2-5
abundance: -
d_gene: TRBD2
v_gene: TRBV2
CDR3nt: TGTGCCAGCAGCCGACCCCCAGCGGGGGCCCCAGAGACCCAGTACTTC
CDR3aa: CASSRPPAGAPETQYF

j_gene: TRBJ1-1
abundance: many
d_gene: -
v_gene: TRBV19
CDR3nt: TGTGCCAGTAGTCTCCTAGACGGGAACACTGAAGCTTTCTTT
CDR3aa: CASSLLDGNTEAFF

j_gene: TRBJ2-1
abundance: once
d_gene: -
v_gene: TRBV11-1
CDR3nt: TGTGCCAGCAGCTTACAGGGTCAGGATGAGCAGTTCTTC
CDR3aa: CASSLQGQDEQFF

j_gene: TRBJ1-5
abundance: -
d_gene: -
v_gene: TRBV5-1
CDR3nt: TGCGCCAGCGGACCCGGGACTGAAAATCAGCCCCAGCATTTT
CDR3aa: CASGPGTENQPQHF

j_gene: TRBJ2-5
abundance: few
d_gene: -
v_gene: TRBV10-2
CDR3nt: TGCGCCAGCAGTGATCCAGGGCGGGAGACCCAGTACTTC
CDR3aa: CASSDPGRETQYF

j_gene: TRBJ1-6
abundance: -
d_gene: TRBD1
v_gene: TRBV2
CDR3nt: TGTGCCAGCAGTGTGACAGGGGGCAGGGATTCACCCCTCCACTTT
CDR3aa: CASSVTGGRDSPLHF

j_gene: TRBJ1-1
abundance: -
d_gene: TRBD1
v_gene: TRBV5-8
CDR3nt: TGTGCCAGCAGCTTAACGACAGGGACCGCTTTCTTT
CDR3aa: CASSLTTGTAFF

j_gene: TRBJ2-1
abundance: many
d_gene: -
v_gene: TRBV7-3
CDR3nt: TGTGCCAGCAGCTTAGAGGGGGGGGGCCCCAATGAGCAGTTCTTC
CDR3aa: CASSLEGGGPNEQFF

j_gene: TRBJ2-7
abundance: -
d_gene: TRBD1
v_gene: TRBV10-3
CDR3nt: TGTGCCATCAGTGGACAGGGGGCCGGCGAGCAGTACTTC
CDR3aa: CAISGQGAGEQYF

j_gene: TRBJ2-2
abundance: -
d_gene: -
v_gene: TRBV24-1
CDR3nt: -
CDR3aa: CATSFGAGELFF

j_gene: TRBJ2-7
abundance: -
d_gene: TRBD2
v_gene: TRBV10-3
CDR3nt: TGTGCCATCAGTGAGAGTCTAGCGGGCCCCTACGAGCAGTACTTC
CDR3aa: CAISESLAGPYEQYF

j_gene: TRBJ1-2
abundance: -
d_gene: -
v_gene: TRBV29-1
CDR3nt: TGCAGCGTTGAAGATCTTAAAGGACGAACCTTC
CDR3aa: CSVEDLKGRTF

j_gene: TRBJ1-2
abundance: -
d_gene: -
v_gene: TRBV24-1
CDR3nt: TGTGCCACCAGTGTAGGGGAAATGTATGGCTACACCTTC
CDR3aa: CATSVGEMYGYTF

j_gene: TRBJ1-6
abundance: -
d_gene: -
v_gene: TRBV12-3/TRBV12-4
CDR3nt: TGTGCCAGCAGTTTACGTAGTTCACCCCTCCACTTT
CDR3aa: CASSLRSSPLHF

j_gene: TRBJ2-2
abundance: -
d_gene: -
v_gene: TRBV19
CDR3nt: TGTGCCAGTAGTATTCGTGCCGGGGAGCTGTTTTTT
CDR3aa: CASSIRAGELFF

j_gene: TRBJ2-3
abundance: -
d_gene: TRBD1
v_gene: TRBV4-2
CDR3nt: TGTGCCAGCAGCCACAGTGAAGTGGGGACAGGGACCGAACCGCAGTATTTT
CDR3aa: CASSHSEVGTGTEPQYF

j_gene: TRBJ1-4
abundance: -
d_gene: -
v_gene: TRBV20-1
CDR3nt: TGCAGTGCTAGCGGGCAGGATGGCGGAAAACTGTTTTTT
CDR3aa: CSASGQDGGKLFF

j_gene: TRBJ2-3
abundance: few
d_gene: -
v_gene: TRBV19
CDR3nt: TGTGCCAGTAGTATTAATGGGCAGGGAGGAGATACGCAGTATTTT
CDR3aa: CASSINGQGGDTQYF

j_gene: TRBJ1-2
abundance: few
d_gene: TRBD1
v_gene: TRBV19
CDR3nt: TGTGCCAGTAGTCTCGAACAGGGGGCGAACTATGGCTACACCTTC
CDR3aa: CASSLEQGANYGYTF

j_gene: TRBJ2-1
abundance: -
d_gene: -
v_gene: TRBV29-1
CDR3nt: TGCAGCCTCATGACGGGGCCAGGGAATGAGCAGTTCTTC
CDR3aa: CSLMTGPGNEQFF

j_gene: TRBJ2-7
abundance: -
d_gene: -
v_gene: TRBV7-2
CDR3nt: TGTGCCAGCAGCTTACTAAACTACGAGCAGTACTTC
CDR3aa: CASSLLNYEQYF

j_gene: TRBJ1-1
abundance: few
d_gene: -
v_gene: TRBV7-9
CDR3nt: TGTGCCAGCAGCTCCGGACAGTCTGAAGCTTTCTTT
CDR3aa: CASSSGQSEAFF

j_gene: TRBJ2-7
abundance: many
d_gene: -
v_gene: TRBV2
CDR3nt: TGTGCCAGCTTAGGGAGCGCCTACGAGCAGTACTTC
CDR3aa: CASLGSAYEQYF

j_gene: TRBJ1-1
abundance: once
d_gene: -
v_gene: TRBV7-2
CDR3nt: TGTGCCAGCGCCCAGGGTAGAGGCACTGAAGCTTTCTTT
CDR3aa: CASAQGRGTEAFF

j_gene: TRBJ1-1
abundance: once
d_gene: TRBD1
v_gene: TRBV20-1
CDR3nt: TGCAGTGCATCAAGGGGGCTTGGCACTGAAGCTTTCTTT
CDR3aa: CSASRGLGTEAFF

j_gene: TRBJ2-1
abundance: -
d_gene: TRBD2
v_gene: TRBV14
CDR3nt: TGTGCCAGCAGCGCTCTAGCGGGAGGCCACAATGAGCAGTTCTTC
CDR3aa: CASSALAGGHNEQFF

j_gene: TRBJ2-1
abundance: -
d_gene: -
v_gene: TRBV7-8
CDR3nt: TGTGCCAGCAGCCCGACTAGGGGGAATGAGCAGTTCTTC
CDR3aa: CASSPTRGNEQFF

j_gene: TRBJ2-2
abundance: -
d_gene: -
v_gene: TRBV2
CDR3nt: TGTGCCAGCAGTGGAGGCTCCCCGAACACCGGGGAGCTGTTTTTT
CDR3aa: CASSGGSPNTGELFF

j_gene: TRBJ1-2
abundance: -
d_gene: -
v_gene: TRBV19
CDR3nt: TGTGCCAGTAGTATAGGGCAGGGACTTAACTATGGCTACACCTTC
CDR3aa: CASSIGQGLNYGYTF

j_gene: TRBJ2-6
abundance: -
d_gene: -
v_gene: TRBV5-1
CDR3nt: TGCGCCAGCAGCTTGCAGATCTCTGGGGCCAACGTCCTGACTTTC
CDR3aa: CASSLQISGANVLTF

j_gene: TRBJ2-7
abundance: -
d_gene: TRBD2
v_gene: TRBV4-1
CDR3nt: TGCGCCAGCAGCCAGGTTCTTAGCGGGGCATACGAGCAGTACTTC
CDR3aa: CASSQVLSGAYEQYF

j_gene: TRBJ2-2
abundance: few
d_gene: -
v_gene: TRBV12-5
CDR3nt: TGTGCTAGTGGGCCTGGGGGGGCGGCCGGGGAGCTGTTTTTT
CDR3aa: CASGPGGAAGELFF

j_gene: TRBJ1-6
abundance: -
d_gene: -
v_gene: TRBV14
CDR3nt: TGTGTCAGCAGCCAAGACTTGACGGGCAGGGCAGATTCACCCCTCCACTTT
CDR3aa: CVSSQDLTGRADSPLHF

j_gene: TRBJ2-1
abundance: -
d_gene: TRBD2
v_gene: TRBV6-1
CDR3nt: TGTGCCATCTTGGGGGGGGGTGAGCAGTTCTTC
CDR3aa: CAILGGGEQFF

j_gene: TRBJ2-1
abundance: many
d_gene: TRBD2
v_gene: TRBV15
CDR3nt: TGTGCCACCAGCAGAGGTAGCGGGGCGGATGAGCAGTTCTTC
CDR3aa: CATSRGSGADEQFF

j_gene: TRBJ2-1
abundance: many
d_gene: TRBD2
v_gene: TRBV11-1
CDR3nt: TGTGCCAGCAGCTCACCGAAAGCGGGGGCCTCCTACAATGAGCAGTTCTTC
CDR3aa: CASSSPKAGASYNEQFF

j_gene: TRBJ2-7
abundance: -
d_gene: -
v_gene: TRBV29-1
CDR3nt: TGCAGCGCTAAGACTCCAACCTACGAGCAGTACTTC
CDR3aa: CSAKTPTYEQYF

j_gene: TRBJ2-5
abundance: once
d_gene: TRBD1
v_gene: TRBV24-1
CDR3nt: TGTGCCACCAGTGGCCAAGGGACAGACGGGGAGACCCAGTACTTC
CDR3aa: CATSGQGTDGETQYF

j_gene: TRBJ2-2
abundance: -
d_gene: TRBD1
v_gene: TRBV25-1
CDR3nt: TGTGCCAGCAGTGATTCCCCGGGACAGTTGAACACCGGGGAGCTGTTTTTT
CDR3aa: CASSDSPGQLNTGELFF

j_gene: TRBJ2-7
abundance: many
d_gene: -
v_gene: TRBV3-1
CDR3nt: TGTGCCAGCAGCCAAGAGCCCGGTAGGTCCTACGAGCAGTACTTC
CDR3aa: CASSQEPGRSYEQYF